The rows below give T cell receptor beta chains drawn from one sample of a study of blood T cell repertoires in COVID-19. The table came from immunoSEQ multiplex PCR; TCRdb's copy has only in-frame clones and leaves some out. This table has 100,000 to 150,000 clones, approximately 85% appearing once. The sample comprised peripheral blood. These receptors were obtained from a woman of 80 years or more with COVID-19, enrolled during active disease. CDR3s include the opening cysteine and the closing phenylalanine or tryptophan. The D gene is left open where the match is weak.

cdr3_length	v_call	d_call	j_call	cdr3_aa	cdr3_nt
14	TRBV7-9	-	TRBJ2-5	CASSLGGLVETQYF	TGTGCCAGCAGCTTAGGAGGACTGGTGGAGACCCAGTACTTC
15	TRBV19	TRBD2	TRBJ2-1	CASSSPGRHYNEQFF	TGTGCCAGTTCGTCCCCCGGGAGGCATTACAATGAGCAGTTCTTC
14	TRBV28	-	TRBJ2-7	CASTRVRGAGEQYF	TGTGCCAGCACCCGGGTCCGGGGGGCCGGCGAGCAGTACTTC
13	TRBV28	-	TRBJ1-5	CASSLFSVQPQHF	TGTGCCAGCAGTTTATTTTCGGTTCAGCCCCAGCATTTT
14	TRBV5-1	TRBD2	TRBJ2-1	CASSLLSGEAGQFF	TGCGCCAGCAGCTTGCTTAGCGGGGAGGCGGGGCAGTTCTTC
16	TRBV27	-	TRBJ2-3	CASSLNPRPGQDTQYF	TGTGCCAGCAGTTTAAACCCCAGGCCAGGGCAGGATACGCAGTATTTT
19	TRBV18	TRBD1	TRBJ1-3	CASSDTINGTGRSGNTIYF	TGTGCCAGCTCCGACACCATAAATGGGACAGGGCGCTCTGGAAACACCATATATTTT
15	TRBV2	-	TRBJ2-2	CASSEAAVNTGELFF	TGTGCCAGCAGTGAAGCGGCAGTTAACACCGGGGAGCTGTTTTTT
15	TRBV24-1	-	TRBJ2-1	CATSDLHGSYNEQFF	TGTGCCACCAGTGATTTGCACGGGAGCTACAATGAGCAGTTCTTC
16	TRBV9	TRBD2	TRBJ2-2	CASSVGGGRTTGELFF	TGTGCCAGCAGCGTGGGTGGCGGGAGGACGACCGGGGAGCTGTTTTTT
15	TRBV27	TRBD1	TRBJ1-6	CASSSGGAGNSPLHF	TGTGCCAGCAGTTCAGGGGGCGCGGGCAATTCACCCCTCCACTTT